Listed below are T cell receptor beta chains from one sample, sequenced in a study of cytomegalovirus exposure and HLA in healthy donors. This table comes from immunoSEQ multiplex PCR, and its TCRdb copy is limited to in-frame clones, with some not included. The table shows 60,000 to 95,000 clones, with around 80% occurring only once. What was sequenced was PBMCs. The source of these receptors is an older man in good health and CMV-seropositive. Each CDR3 is given with its conserved first and last residue. Fields, in order: clone size, J gene, CDR3 length, V gene, D gene, CDR3 DNA, CDR3 protein. D genes are given only for firm matches. Size values are once, few and many counts, or a class for expanded clones, and some rows have none.

. TRBJ2-1 15 TRBV18 TRBD2 TGTGCCAGCTCACCCAAACTAGCGGGAGACAATGAGCAGTTCTTC CASSPKLAGDNEQFF
. TRBJ2-1 13 TRBV29-1 . TGCAGCGTTGTAGTTAGCGAGGGCAATGAGCAGTTCTTC CSVVVSEGNEQFF
. TRBJ1-2 13 TRBV28 TRBD1 TGTGCCAGCAGTCCGGGACAGGCGAGTGGCTACACCTTC CASSPGQASGYTF
few TRBJ2-7 14 TRBV4-3 . TGCGCCAGCAGCCCTTCGGGAGCCTCCTACGAGCAGTACTTC CASSPSGASYEQYF
. TRBJ2-1 18 TRBV28 TRBD2 TGTGCCAGCAGTCCGGGCGGGAGAAACCCCGGATCCTACAATGAGCAGTTCTTC CASSPGGRNPGSYNEQFF
. TRBJ2-7 17 TRBV5-4 TRBD2 TGTGCCAGCAGCAGAGGGCTAGCGGGGGAATCCTCCTACGAGCAGTACTTC CASSRGLAGESSYEQYF
. TRBJ2-2 15 TRBV6-1 TRBD2 TGTGCCAGCATTAGTAGCGGGGTGAACACCGGGGAGCTGTTTTTT CASISSGVNTGELFF
. TRBJ2-3 13 TRBV25-1 . TGTGCCAGCAGTGATATTGGGTCGGGTACGCAGTATTTT CASSDIGSGTQYF
. TRBJ1-3 16 TRBV11-2 . TGTGCCAGCAGCTTAGTGGAGCGACGTCCTGGAAACACCATATATTTT CASSLVERRPGNTIYF
. TRBJ2-7 13 TRBV7-9 TRBD1 TGTGCCAGCCATGGACAGGGGGACTACGAGCAGTACTTC CASHGQGDYEQYF
. TRBJ2-4 14 TRBV4-3 TRBD2 TGCGCCAGCAGCCCAGCGGGGGCGGAAAACATTCAGTACTTC CASSPAGAENIQYF
. TRBJ2-7 13 TRBV7-2 . TGTGCCAGCAGCTTAAACAGGGTACACGAGCAGTACTTC CASSLNRVHEQYF
. TRBJ2-7 14 TRBV27 TRBD1 TGTGCCAGCAGCGTCACAGGGGGCTCCTACGAGCAGTACTTC CASSVTGGSYEQYF
once TRBJ2-4 17 TRBV4-1 TRBD1 TGCGCCAGCAGCCAAGGTACAGGGGTGATAGCCAAAAACATTCAGTACTTC CASSQGTGVIAKNIQYF
. TRBJ1-6 14 TRBV27 . TGTGCCAGCAGTTCCCTGGTCGGGAATTCACCCCTCCACTTT CASSSLVGNSPLHF
. TRBJ1-2 14 TRBV7-8 . TGTGCCAGCAGCTTCGAGAGACCGGGGTATGGCTACACCTTC CASSFERPGYGYTF
. TRBJ1-5 13 TRBV7-2 . TGTGCCAGCAGCTTAAATCCAGATCAGCCCCAGCATTTT CASSLNPDQPQHF
once TRBJ2-3 14 TRBV7-2 . TGTGCCAGCAGCCCGACAGGTAGCACAGATACGCAGTATTTT CASSPTGSTDTQYF
. TRBJ1-2 13 TRBV5-1 . TGCGCCAGCAGCCCGAGCGGGATGGATGGCTACACCTTC CASSPSGMDGYTF
few TRBJ2-3 16 TRBV21-1 . TGTGCCAGCAGCCCCCCACGGAGGCACAGCACAGATACGCAGTATTTT CASSPPRRHSTDTQYF
. TRBJ2-5 14 TRBV5-1 TRBD2 TGCGCCAGTACCGGGACTAGCGGGGGAGAGACCCAGTACTTC CASTGTSGGETQYF
few TRBJ2-7 13 TRBV28 . TGTGCCAGCAGACAGCAGGGCGGCTACGAGCAGTACTTC CASRQQGGYEQYF
. TRBJ1-1 15 TRBV10-3 TRBD1 TGTGCCATCAGTACGGACAGGGGATTGAACACTGAAGCTTTCTTT CAISTDRGLNTEAFF
. TRBJ2-5 14 TRBV29-1 . TGCAGCGTTGAGCGCGCGCAGGGGTCAGAGACCCAGTACTTC CSVERAQGSETQYF
. TRBJ2-5 15 TRBV5-1 TRBD2 TGCGCCAGCAGCTCTAGCGGGAGGGCAGGGGAGACCCAGTACTTC CASSSSGRAGETQYF